This TCR beta chain was retrieved from a study of cytomegalovirus exposure and HLA in healthy donors. Notes on the study in general: Later analysis found that TCR beta chains associated with HLA were more clonally expanded than other, equally common chains.

Note on this clone: Its antigen is undetermined.

The PCR had 60 Vbeta and 13 Jbeta primers. Measured with immunoSEQ multiplex PCR; TCRdb has only the in-frame clones, and not every one. This sample yields 120,000 to 150,000 clones, of which 80% are seen a single time; around 1.2% belongs to the top ten. The receptor comes from a male donor in good health and CMV-seropositive. Specimen: PBMCs.

For the CDR3, the DNA is TGTGCCAGCAGCGTAGGAGACAGGGAAACCTACGAGCAGTACTTC. Protein product: CASSVGDRETYEQYF. This sequence joins TRBV9 and TRBJ2-7; 7 bases agree with TRBD1. Germline V lookup: CDR1 SGDLS, CDR2 YYNGEE. The CDR3 extends over 15 amino acids. V was pared by 0 bases and J by 2 bases, with 5 bases of the junction left unmatched. The full variable domain, completed using reference TRBV9 and TRBJ2-7, is DSGVTQTPKHLITATGQRVTLRCSPRSGDLSVYWYQQSLDQGLQFLIQYYNGEERAKGNILERFSAQQFPDLHSELNLSSLELGDSALYFCASSVGDRETYEQYFGPGTRLTVT.